The T cell receptor (beta chain) under discussion was sequenced for a study of tumor-infiltrating lymphocytes in primary liver carcinoma. A constant-region primer primed TCR beta cDNA synthesis from about 550 ng of total RNA. Amplification in three nested multiplex PCR rounds with slightly modified ARM-PCR gave rise to TCR beta libraries. TRBV1-TRBV30 forward primers paired with a C-beta reverse primer drove the first two PCR rounds, around 10 cycles each. TCRdb passed the multiplex PCR reads through MiXCR, listing each CDR3 protein once. The data show 300,000 to 350,000 distinct CDR3 sequences, 45% to 70% seen once. Germline V gene sequence: CDR1 SEHNR, CDR2 FQNEAQ (reference sequence). The germline V and J ends were trimmed by 2 bases and 5 bases, with 15 bases remaining between them. This CDR3 spans 15 amino acids. The blood RNA (from unsorted whole blood) was obtained, and germline DNA was also extracted.

V usage is TRBV7-9 and J usage is TRBJ2-5; maybe TRBD1 (6 bases). Input material: peripheral blood. The receptor was derived from a woman in her thirties with primary liver carcinoma and hepatitis B virus infection. The CDR3 loop reads CASSLQGQVAETQYF. The CDR3 coding sequence is TGTGCCAGCAGCTTACAGGGACAAGTGGCGGAGACCCAGTACTTC.